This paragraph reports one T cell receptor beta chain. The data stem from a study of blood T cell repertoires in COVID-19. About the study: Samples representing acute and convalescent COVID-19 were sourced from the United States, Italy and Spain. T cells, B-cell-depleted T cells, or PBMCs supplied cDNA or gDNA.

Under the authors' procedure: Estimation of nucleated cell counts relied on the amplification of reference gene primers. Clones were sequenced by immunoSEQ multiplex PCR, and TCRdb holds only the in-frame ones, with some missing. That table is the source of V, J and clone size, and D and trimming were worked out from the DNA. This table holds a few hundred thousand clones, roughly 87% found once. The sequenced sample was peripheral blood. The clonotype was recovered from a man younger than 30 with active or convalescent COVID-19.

CDR3 bases: TGTGCCAGCAGTTATTTCGGGGAGCACTACGAGCAGTACTTC. Residues: CASSYFGEHYEQYF. This sequence joins TRBV6-6 and TRBJ2-7, with D perhaps matching TRBD2 (5 bases). Germline lookup yields CDR1 MNHNY and CDR2 SVGAGI (reference sequence). The CDR3 length is 14 residues. V lost 3 bases and J 3 bases, leaving 12 bases between the germline ends.